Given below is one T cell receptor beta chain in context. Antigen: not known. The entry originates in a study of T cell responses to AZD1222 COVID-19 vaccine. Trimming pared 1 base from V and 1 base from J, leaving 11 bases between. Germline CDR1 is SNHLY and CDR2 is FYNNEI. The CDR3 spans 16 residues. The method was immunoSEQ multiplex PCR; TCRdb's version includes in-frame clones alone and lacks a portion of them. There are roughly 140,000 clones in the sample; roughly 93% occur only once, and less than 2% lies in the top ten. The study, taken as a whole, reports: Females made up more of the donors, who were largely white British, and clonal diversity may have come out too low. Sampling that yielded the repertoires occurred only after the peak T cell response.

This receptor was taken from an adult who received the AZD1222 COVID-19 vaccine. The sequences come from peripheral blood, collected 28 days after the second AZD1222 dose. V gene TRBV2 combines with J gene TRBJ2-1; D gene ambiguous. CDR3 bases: TGTGCCAGCAGTGAAGGTACTACCTCGTCCTACAATGAGCAGTTCTTC. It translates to CASSEGTTSSYNEQFF.